This is a list of T cell receptor beta chains from one sample in a study of cytomegalovirus exposure and HLA in healthy donors. Repertoires were generated with immunoSEQ multiplex PCR, while TCRdb's copy carries only in-frame clones and drops some. The sample includes roughly 180,000 clones, less than 90% of them seen just once. The specimen sequenced was PBMCs. The receptors come from a man younger than 45 in good health and CMV-seronegative. Both conserved end residues are part of each CDR3. Fields, in order: CDR3 protein, J gene, D gene, V gene. D genes are given only for firm matches.

CDR3aa: CASRPTGYTYNEQFF
j_gene: TRBJ2-1
d_gene: TRBD1
v_gene: TRBV14

CDR3aa: CASNRFRDRTTGANVLTF
j_gene: TRBJ2-6
d_gene: TRBD1
v_gene: TRBV5-6

CDR3aa: CASSPDRQAYGYTF
j_gene: TRBJ1-2
d_gene: TRBD1
v_gene: TRBV2

CDR3aa: CASSSESPGYQETRYF
j_gene: TRBJ2-5
d_gene: NA
v_gene: TRBV19

CDR3aa: CASASPYYEQYF
j_gene: TRBJ2-7
d_gene: NA
v_gene: TRBV6-5

CDR3aa: CASSLELAGAMRTDTQYF
j_gene: TRBJ2-3
d_gene: TRBD2
v_gene: TRBV5-1

CDR3aa: CASSEGARSEQYF
j_gene: TRBJ2-7
d_gene: NA
v_gene: TRBV2

CDR3aa: CASTSQDRENYGYTF
j_gene: TRBJ1-2
d_gene: TRBD1
v_gene: TRBV4-2

CDR3aa: CASSPGLHDQPQHF
j_gene: TRBJ1-5
d_gene: NA
v_gene: TRBV9

CDR3aa: CASSQGCCRQGGPYEQYF
j_gene: TRBJ2-7
d_gene: TRBD1
v_gene: TRBV23-1

CDR3aa: CASNPGLSYEQYF
j_gene: TRBJ2-7
d_gene: NA
v_gene: TRBV19

CDR3aa: CASSTPGAGRLNTEAFF
j_gene: TRBJ1-1
d_gene: NA
v_gene: TRBV18

CDR3aa: CASSLVPSGRASYNEQFF
j_gene: TRBJ2-1
d_gene: TRBD2
v_gene: TRBV5-4

CDR3aa: CASSPGNGREREETQYF
j_gene: TRBJ2-5
d_gene: TRBD2
v_gene: TRBV11-3

CDR3aa: CASSPRTSGSRTDTQYF
j_gene: TRBJ2-3
d_gene: TRBD2
v_gene: TRBV4-2

CDR3aa: CASSPLLRGNEQYF
j_gene: TRBJ2-7
d_gene: NA
v_gene: TRBV4-1

CDR3aa: CASSGDYEQYF
j_gene: TRBJ2-7
d_gene: NA
v_gene: TRBV2

CDR3aa: CASSPGQGLSYTEAFF
j_gene: TRBJ1-1
d_gene: TRBD1
v_gene: TRBV10-1

CDR3aa: CASSLGAGLAGWQFF
j_gene: TRBJ2-1
d_gene: NA
v_gene: TRBV5-1

CDR3aa: CASSQDRNYGYTF
j_gene: TRBJ1-2
d_gene: NA
v_gene: TRBV4-3

CDR3aa: CASSVGGTGNEQYF
j_gene: TRBJ2-7
d_gene: TRBD1
v_gene: TRBV9

CDR3aa: CTSSVSGKTDTQYF
j_gene: TRBJ2-3
d_gene: NA
v_gene: TRBV9

CDR3aa: CASSFGQGSDEQYF
j_gene: TRBJ2-7
d_gene: TRBD1
v_gene: TRBV7-7